This TCR beta chain was captured by sequencing in a study of cytomegalovirus exposure and HLA in healthy donors. Using immunoSEQ multiplex PCR, the repertoire was profiled, and TCRdb retains in-frame clones only, with some absent. The data show hundreds of thousands of clones, 83% seen once. Worth noting for this clone: Its matching antigen is unknown.

Study-wide points: Associated with cytomegalovirus, according to the listing, were around 170 TCR beta chains. Rare TCR sequences dominated, though some public TCRs recurred in many donors.

This CDR3 has 16 amino acids. V was pared by 1 base and J by 0 bases, with 12 bases between. Germline CDR1 MDHEN, CDR2 SYDVKM. The sequencing input was PBMCs. This receptor was obtained from a woman between 18 and 29 years old in good health and CMV-seronegative. The chain has TRBV28 and TRBJ1-1, with D possibly matching TRBD1 (5 bases). CDR3 residues: CASSLYTDSLNTEAFF. DNA for the CDR3: TGTGCCAGCAGTTTATATACAGACAGTTTGAACACTGAAGCTTTCTTT.